This T cell receptor (beta chain) stems from a study of blood T cells in healthy people across ages (dated by TCRdb to between 2015 and 2016). For context, the study as a whole: In model experiments, template switching captured roughly one uniquely barcoded TCR beta cDNA molecule for every two T cells. The study measured age-related changes in TCR beta repertoire diversity using deep sequencing normalized with unique cDNA molecular identifiers. Donors were grouped into four age groups: young (average about 15 years), middle-aged (roughly 37), aged (around 60) and long-lived (just over 80). To avoid experimental bias, donors of different ages were distributed randomly across sequencing lanes. Two additional independent replicas of 1 million unique cDNA reads from the same blood draw were analyzed for two donors (one aged 18 to 30 and one aged 80 or older).

Reading the germline V gene (reference sequence) gives CDR1 DFQATT and CDR2 SNEGSKA. There are 15 amino acids in the CDR3, from cysteine to phenylalanine inclusive. The retained sequence is limited to the CDR3, 45 bases, with the frame set at the first base. V lost 1 base and J lost 6 bases; the stretch between them is 17 bases long. This clonotype was picked up a small number of times. This receptor's antigen is unknown. One base away there is no much larger clone; base qualities are not given. Study-wide findings and limitations: Because the CMV infection status of the donors was unknown, age-related changes in expanded clonotypes may potentially have been confounded. As age increased, observed TCR beta diversity per million T cells dropped in a roughly linear way, and a significant reduction was already evident by age 40. Because profiling used bulk unsorted PBMCs, naive and antigen-experienced compartments could not be compared conclusively. Compared with the aged group, the long-lived group had more naive CD4+ T cells, fewer expanded clones and increased TCR diversity, suggesting age selection. Estimates of total diversity based on one million sequenced T cells were considered lower bounds and underestimates. A strong correlation was found between observed TCR beta diversity and the percentage of naive T cells measured by flow cytometry.

Library preparation used 5' RACE. TCRdb lists the instrument as Illumina HiSeq 2500. A second PCR of about 7 to 12 cycles was run with a J-beta primer mix and a sample-barcoded 5' primer. A template-switch 5' adaptor carrying 12 random nucleotides introduced a unique molecular identifier onto each TCR beta cDNA molecule. Each sample yielded at least 3 million CDR3-containing paired-end reads. First-strand cDNA synthesis was performed from all RNA using the Mint cDNA synthesis kit, with priming by a TRBC-specific oligonucleotide. All cDNA was treated with uracil-DNA glycosylase and then went through a first 18-cycle PCR with the universal primers M1SS and BC2_uni_R. Processing in the source paper ran as follows. For normalization, 1 million high-quality reads were randomly selected from each sample, with every read carrying a distinct molecular identifier. Reads sharing molecular identifiers were discarded rather than binned into consensus sequences. MiTCR, with a Q25 quality threshold and the strictest error-elimination algorithm, was used for CDR3 identification, clonotype clustering and error correction. A nonparametric unseen species model with Euler transformation was used to estimate a lower bound on total TCR beta diversity. TCRdb ran its own pipeline on the public reads, namely fastp trimming at Q25 and MiXCR clone calling, and kept in-frame beta chains. Rows matching on CDR3 protein sequence are summarized as one entry with the most common DNA and genes. Clone size and V and J calls follow TCRdb, not the original study. Counted in this sample were 1.5 million to 2 million distinct CDR3 sequences; about 30% of them appeared once. Approximately 7.7% of the sample belongs to the ten largest clones.

The donors were a few dozen Caucasian individuals from Russia, aged about 6 to 100 years, who were systemically healthy. Approximately 10 milliliters of peripheral blood were collected from each donor into EDTA-treated Vacutainer tubes. Ficoll-Paque density-gradient centrifugation was used to isolate PBMCs, with at least 7 million per sample. Trizol reagent was used to extract total RNA from PBMCs, with at least 6 micrograms per sample. The percentages of naive CD45RAhigh/CD27high T cells were determined by flow cytometry on a PBMC aliquot from every donor. The chain is assembled from TRBV20-1 and TRBJ2-3; a tentative D match to TRBD2 spans 6 bases. The TCR comes from a woman aged 25 to 45 in good health. The sample taken for sequencing was blood. The DNA sequence is given as TGCAGTGCTAGAGCCCCCTCGGGGGAAAGGGATACGCAGTATTTT. Its coded protein is CSARAPSGERDTQYF.